Shown below are 6 T cell receptor beta chains from a single sample sequenced in a study of T cell responses to AZD1222 COVID-19 vaccine. The data were produced by immunoSEQ multiplex PCR, yet TCRdb's version contains in-frame clones alone and is incomplete. The repertoire holds over 200,000 clones, around 94% seen once, with 1.7% in the top ten. The specimen comprised peripheral blood, sampled 28 days after the second dose of the MenACWY control vaccine. The receptors were sampled from an adult who received the MenACWY meningococcal vaccine as a control.

The chain joins TRBV6-5 to TRBJ1-2; D gene ambiguous. V lost 6 bases and J lost 4, with 18 bases in between. The germline gives CDR1 MNHEY, CDR2 SVGAGI. This CDR3 has 15 amino acids. The CDR3 loop is CASSWRRDLSYGYTF. CDR3 DNA sequence: TGTGCCAGCAGCTGGAGGCGGGATTTATCCTATGGCTACACCTTC.

The rearrangement uses TRBV11-3 and TRBJ2-2, with D unclear. V was clipped by 5 bases and J by 1 base, with 11 bases between them. The length of the CDR3 is 15 residues. Germline V lookup: CDR1 SGHNT, CDR2 YENEEA. CDR3 protein: CASSRQPGNTGELFF. CDR3 coding DNA: TGTGCCAGCAGCCGCCAGCCGGGGAACACCGGGGAGCTGTTTTTT.

The rearrangement joins TRBV7-3 to TRBJ2-2; 11 bases agree with TRBD2. Germline V lookup: CDR1 SGHTA, CDR2 FQGTGA. This CDR3 contains 17 residues. J lost 1 base, V lost 0 bases, and 1 base had no gene match. The CDR3 nucleotides are TGTGCCAGCAGCTTAACGACTAGCGGGAAGAACACCGGGGAGCTGTTTTTT. Translating gives CASSLTTSGKNTGELFF.

The V and J genes are TRBV4-2 and TRBJ1-2, with 7 bases that match TRBD1. Trimming at V came to 0 bases and at J to 4 bases, leaving 5 bases not matched to a gene. This CDR3 contains 15 residues. Germline assignment: CDR1 LGHNA and CDR2 YNFKEQ. CDR3 in DNA: TGTGCCAGCAGCCAAGAGATTTCAGGGGGCTATGGCTACACCTTC. It specifies CASSQEISGGYGYTF.

This chain joins TRBV18 and TRBJ2-4, with D uncertain. This CDR3 has 14 amino acids. Germline assignment: CDR1 KGHSH and CDR2 LQKENI. The V gene lost 3 bases and the J gene lost 3 bases, with 9 bases spanning the gap. CDR3 in DNA: TGTGCCAGCTCACCCCCTTGGGACAAAAACATTCAGTACTTC. Residues: CASSPPWDKNIQYF.

V is TRBV5-4 and J is TRBJ1-1, with D uncertain. Trimming shortened V by 4 bases and J by 1 base, and 8 bases separated the two germline ends. Germline assignment: CDR1 SGHNT and CDR2 YYREEE (reference sequence). The CDR3 extends over 13 amino acids. The CDR3 sequence is CASSADTNTEAFF. In nucleotides, the CDR3 is TGTGCCAGCAGCGCCGACACGAACACTGAAGCTTTCTTT.